This T cell receptor beta chain was found in a study of beta chain features in type 1 diabetes. The overall study: Healthy donors resembled patients in age, gender and cell yields. Whole-study findings and limits: Since sequencing was performed on cDNA, cells with high TCR expression could be over-represented.

To note about this clone: Its antigen remains unidentified.

All of the isolated RNA was reverse transcribed, so expressed TCRB transcripts were sequenced. TCRdb keeps only in-frame clones here, not all; method: immunoSEQ multiplex PCR. The repertoire holds about 320,000 clones, with roughly 15% as singletons. The CDR3 length is 12 residues. Per the germline V gene, CDR1 is MNHNS and CDR2 is SASEGT. Deletions cut 6 bases from V and 8 bases from J, with 11 bases between. The V gene is TRBV6-1, the J gene TRBJ2-1; D unresolved. The sequencing input was central memory CD4+ T cells from blood. The receptor was isolated from a man younger than 45 in good health. CDR3 sequence (DNA): TGTGCCAGCAGGCCCCGGGCGGATGAGCAGTTCTTC. Its translation is CASRPRADEQFF.